This T cell receptor beta chain comes out of a study of blood T cells in healthy people across ages. Next came a second PCR, run for about 6 to 12 cycles, which used a sample-barcoded 5' primer along with a J-beta primer mix. MiXCR, applied by TCRdb to the 5' RACE reads, yields one record per CDR3 protein. Of more than 500,000 distinct CDR3 sequences listed, around 27% are singletons. This clonotype was counted only a few times. This same sample was also part of a study on T cells of mothers and their children.

The clonotype originates from a boy aged 2 to 10 in good health. Sample: blood.

The CDR3 sequence is CASSLNSRREQYF. The CDR3 DNA reads TGTGCCAGCAGCTTAAACTCCAGGCGCGAGCAGTACTTC. The rearrangement joins TRBV7-3 to TRBJ2-5; no clear D gene. The J call may be faulty, since TRBJ2-7 better matches the DNA end. There are 13 residues in the CDR3. Germline assignment: CDR1 SGHTA and CDR2 FQGTGA.